This TCR beta chain is drawn from a study of T cell repertoires in cytomegalovirus infection. Across the whole study: It can be stated that public TCR beta signatures indicated CMV infection as well as a matching HLA type. Points from the study as a whole: People with CMV and the relevant HLA were identified by cumulative public TCR beta family frequency.

A note on this clonotype: What it recognizes is unknown.

TCRdb analysed the reads with MiXCR anew, one entry per CDR3 protein. The sample contains about 890,000 distinct CDR3 sequences, more than 25% of which appear only once. The TCR comes from a human donor in good health (CMV status not recorded). Some clones in this sample may be carry-over from other donors' samples. This specimen was cultured CD8+ T cells from PBMCs, taken from culture after CMV antigen stimulation.

The CDR3 spells CARGRRGQYV. The CDR3 nucleotides are TGCGCCAGGGGACGTCGAGGGCAGTACGTC. V usage is TRBV4-3 and J usage is TRBJ2-7, with D perhaps being TRBD1 or TRBD2 (5 bases each). Per germline, CDR1 LGHNA and CDR2 YSLEER. V lost 9 bases to trimming and J lost 9 bases, with 12 bases between them. This CDR3 spans 10 amino acids.